This T cell receptor (beta chain) was sequenced in a study of STAT5B mutations in CD4+ large granular lymphocyte leukemia. Generated by immunoSEQ multiplex PCR, the TCRdb table keeps only in-frame clones and is missing some. The sample holds about 32,000 clones, 85% to 90% seen once. The receptor was isolated from a human donor in good health. The sequencing sample was made of CD4+ T cells from blood buffy coats.

This chain's CDR3 is CASSAGELATGELFF. CDR3 DNA: TGTGCCAGCAGCGCGGGAGAGTTGGCCACCGGGGAGCTGTTTTTT. The chain recombines TRBV11-2 with TRBJ2-2; TRBD2 aligns across 7 bases. Unmatched junction bases numbered 7, after V lost 5 bases and J lost 4 bases. This CDR3 region has 15 residues. Per germline, CDR1 SGHAT and CDR2 FQNNGV. Full variable domain (missing parts from reference TRBV11-2 and TRBJ2-2): EAGVAQSPRYKIIEKRQSVAFWCNPISGHATLYWYQQILGQGPKLLIQFQNNGVVDDSQLPKDRFSAERLKGVDSTLKIQPAKLEDSAVYLCASSAGELATGELFFGEGSRLTVL.